Listed here are 17 T cell receptor beta chains from one sample, sequenced in a study of metastatic and nonmetastatic thyroid tumors. Patients were all untreated before their thyroid surgery. MiXCR reprocessed the PCR reads for TCRdb. The repertoire holds approximately 24,000 clones, with 23% as singletons. Sequencing was done on a sample of blood. The receptors were gathered from a male donor with papillary thyroid cancer or a benign thyroid nodule (not recorded which). Some clones in this sample may be carry-over from other donors' samples.

This clone has at least ten counts. The V call is TRBV29-1, the J call TRBJ2-1; TRBD2 matches at 9 bases. This CDR3 comprises 13 residues. The germline gives CDR1 SQVTM, CDR2 ANQGSEA. Trimming cost V 7 bases and J 9 bases; bases outside gene matches: 10. CDR3 bases: TGCAGCGCAGGTGGGACTAGCTGGGGTGAGCAGTTCTTC. Encoded protein: CSAGGTSWGEQFF.

The rearrangement links TRBV28 to TRBJ2-4, with TRBD2 matching over 11 bases. The CDR3 is 14 residues long. The germline CDR1 and CDR2 sequences are MDHEN and SYDVKM. J gave up 16 bases and V 6 bases, and 14 bases lay outside the gene matches. CDR3 DNA sequence: TGTGCCAGCAGAACTAGCGGGAGACGGGACATTTATTACTTC. Its translation is CASRTSGRRDIYYF.

The chain employs TRBV2 and TRBJ2-3; the match to TRBD1 covers 8 bases. CDR3 size: 15 residues. CDR1 and CDR2 (germline): SNHLY, FYNNEI. Trimming cost V 1 base and J 2 bases; bases outside gene matches: 2. CDR3 in amino acids: CASSEGTGYTDTQYF. The CDR3 nucleotides read TGTGCCAGCAGTGAAGGGACAGGGTACACAGATACGCAGTATTTT.

This clone was recorded a few times. This sequence joins TRBV6-1 and TRBJ1-1; D possibly corresponds to TRBD1 (5 bases). The V end lost 2 bases, the J end lost 4 bases, and 14 bases lay between the germline ends. The CDR3 contains 15 residues. The germline V gene has CDR1 MNHNS and CDR2 SASEGT. The CDR3 region is CASSELRGSGTEAFF. DNA of the CDR3: TGTGCCAGCAGTGAATTGCGGGGCTCGGGCACTGAAGCTTTCTTT.

With respect to this clone: A read error is possible here, since a much larger clone lies one base away. The J gene is TRBJ2-3, the V gene TRBV7-9; tentatively, D is TRBD1 (5 bases). Looked up from germline, CDR1 is SEHNR and CDR2 is FQNEAQ (reference sequence). The CDR3 is 14 amino acids. The CDR3 loop is CDSSLVGEADTQYF. As DNA, the CDR3 is TGTGACAGCAGCTTAGTAGGGGAAGCAGATACGCAGTATTTT.

This sequence joins TRBV20-1 and TRBJ2-1, with D perhaps being TRBD1 or TRBD2 (5 bases each). CDR3 length equals 11 residues. The germline gives CDR1 DFQATT, CDR2 SNEGSKA (reference sequence). The V and J ends lost 6 bases and 7 bases respectively, with 10 bases between them. CDR3 DNA sequence: TGCAGTGCGGGGACCCAAAATGAGCAGTTCTTC. It codes for CSAGTQNEQFF.

This chain connects TRBV3-1 to TRBJ1-1; possibly TRBD1 for D (6 bases). In germline, CDR1 is LGHDT, CDR2 YNNKEL (reference sequence). The CDR3 spans 16 residues. Between the trimmed V and J ends, which lost 4 bases and 5 bases, there was a span of 20 bases. CDR3 bases: TGTGCCAGCAGCCCTAAACGACACAGGCAGGGGACTGAAGCTTTCTTT. Residues: CASSPKRHRQGTEAFF.

This clone was counted ten times or more. This chain uses TRBV20-1 with TRBJ1-2; 8 nucleotides line up with TRBD1. CDR1 and CDR2 (germline): DFQATT, SNEGSKA (reference sequence). Trimming took 6 bases from V and 4 from J; bases not matched to a gene: 10. The CDR3 has 14 amino acids. DNA of the CDR3: TGCAGTGCCCCGCGCGGACAGGGAGGCTATGGCTACACCTTC. Translation gives CSAPRGQGGYGYTF.

This clone is categorized as medium-sized (0.01 to 0.1%). The genes are TRBV6-2 or TRBV6-3 and TRBJ2-7; maybe TRBD1 (6 bases). This CDR3 is built from 13 residues. Germline CDR1 is MNHEY and CDR2 is SVGEGT. Trimming cost V 8 bases and J 5 bases, with 16 bases left between them. DNA of the CDR3: TGTGCCAGCCACCCAGGGGTGAGCCACGAGCAGTACTTC. Translated: CASHPGVSHEQYF.

At least ten counts were recorded for this clone. This chain uses TRBV12-5 with TRBJ1-1, with D unresolved. V was clipped by 4 bases and J by 2 bases, with 5 bases between them. There are 12 residues in the CDR3. Germline V gene lookup returns CDR1 LGHNT and CDR2 FRNRAP. CDR3 coding DNA: TGTGCTAGTGGTTCGGAAAACACTGAAGCTTTCTTT. This encodes CASGSENTEAFF.

This clone was counted at least ten times. J is TRBJ2-3 and V is TRBV11-2; D possibly matches TRBD1 or TRBD2 (6 bases each). The V and J ends lost 2 bases and 2 bases respectively, with 11 bases between them. Germline V CDR1 and CDR2: SGHAT, FQNNGV. The CDR3 has 15 residues. CDR3 DNA sequence: TGTGCCAGCAGCTTAATCCCGGGGGCCACAGATACGCAGTATTTT. This translates into CASSLIPGATDTQYF.

A few counts support this clone. V gene TRBV15 combines with J gene TRBJ1-2, with TRBD1 matching over 8 bases. The CDR3 sequence is 16 residues long. V shed 0 bases, J shed 5 bases, and the junction held 8 bases outside the gene matches. CDR1 and CDR2 (germline): LNHNV, YYDKDF (reference sequence). The CDR3 here is CATSRDRTGRGYGYTF. Written as DNA, the CDR3 is TGTGCCACCAGCAGAGATCGGACAGGGCGGGGATATGGCTACACCTTC.

Ten or more counts support this clone. The J gene is TRBJ2-1, the V gene TRBV6-5; TRBD2 might be the D (5 bases). Germline CDR1 is MNHEY and CDR2 is SVGAGI. The CDR3 covers 15 residues. V gave up 2 bases and J gave up 6 bases, with 14 bases separating them. The CDR3 region has the DNA TGTGCCAGCAGTTACACCCCCTCTAGCACCAATGAGCAGTTCTTC. Protein sequence: CASSYTPSSTNEQFF.

The CDR3, as DNA: TGTGCCAGCTCACCAGGGACAGGGGTTTCTTCTGAGCAGTTCTTC. Encoded protein: CASSPGTGVSSEQFF. The chain uses TRBV18 and TRBJ2-1; 10 bases match TRBD1. The length of the CDR3 is 15 residues. From germline, CDR1 is KGHSH and CDR2 LQKENI. Germline trimming cut 2 bases from V and 9 bases from J; bases unmatched to any gene: 7.

This clone was picked up many times. The chain is built from TRBV15 and TRBJ2-7; no clear D gene. CDR1 and CDR2 from the germline V gene are LNHNV and YYDKDF (reference sequence). This CDR3 contains 15 residues. The ends were cut back, 4 bases at V and 0 bases at J, with 13 bases in the middle. The CDR3, as DNA: TGTGCCACCAGCAAAGATGGTGAGGACTCCTACGAGCAGTACTTC. Amino acids: CATSKDGEDSYEQYF.

This clone was seen many times. The chain couples TRBV5-1 to TRBJ2-3; D not resolved. The CDR3 is 12 residues long. Deletions cut 2 bases from V and 4 bases from J, with 5 bases between. The germline V gene encodes CDR1 SGHRS and CDR2 YFSETQ. The DNA for the CDR3 is TGCGCCAGCAGCTTTACAGCAGATACGCAGTATTTT. Residues: CASSFTADTQYF.

This chain joins TRBV12-3 or TRBV12-4 and TRBJ2-7; 7 nucleotides line up with TRBD2. V lost 5 bases and J lost 2; bases outside the gene matches: 3. This CDR3 is built from 13 residues. The CDR3 is CASSPGLPYEQYF. The CDR3 region has the DNA TGTGCCAGCAGTCCGGGACTACCCTACGAGCAGTACTTC.